These T cell receptor beta chains were read from a single sample in a study of blood T cell repertoires in COVID-19. TCRdb keeps only in-frame clones here, not all; method: immunoSEQ multiplex PCR. The sample lists around 270,000 clones; around nine tenths were seen once. Input material: peripheral blood. Source of these receptors: a woman aged 55 to 70 with COVID-19, enrolled during active disease. The CDR3 runs from the conserved cysteine through the conserved F or W. The D gene is left open where the match is weak. Not all rows give a size; the values are once, few, many and, for expanded clones, a class.

V	D	size	length	J	CDR3	DNA
TRBV27	TRBD2	NA	14	TRBJ2-7	CASSLTSVAYEQYF	TGTGCCAGCAGTTTAACTAGCGTCGCCTACGAGCAGTACTTC
TRBV28	TRBD2	NA	14	TRBJ2-7	CASSYSGNPYEQYF	TGTGCCAGCAGTTATAGCGGGAACCCCTACGAGCAGTACTTC
TRBV6-2/TRBV6-3	TRBD1	once	15	TRBJ1-5	CASSYEAGGLQPQHF	TGTGCCAGCAGTTACGAGGCAGGGGGCCTTCAGCCCCAGCATTTT
TRBV6-6	NA	NA	14	TRBJ2-5	CASSYSVWPETQYF	TGTGCCAGCAGTTACTCGGTCTGGCCAGAGACCCAGTACTTC
TRBV6-5	NA	NA	13	TRBJ1-3	CAHRDYFGNTIYF	TGTGCCCACAGGGACTACTTTGGAAACACCATATATTTT
TRBV20-1	TRBD1	NA	11	TRBJ2-4	CSANRGNIQYF	TGCAGTGCTAACAGGGGCAACATTCAGTACTTC
TRBV11-2	NA	NA	13	TRBJ2-7	CASSSGTTYEQYF	TGTGCCAGCTCCTCAGGAACCACCTACGAGCAGTACTTC
TRBV21-1	NA	NA	17	TRBJ1-5	CASSKGRGQGKAQPQHF	TGTGCCAGCAGCAAAGGGAGGGGACAGGGAAAGGCTCAGCCCCAGCATTTT
TRBV27	NA	NA	20	TRBJ2-2	CASSPSIVPAGLRNTGELFF	TGTGCCAGCAGTCCGTCTATAGTCCCGGCTGGGCTCCGGAACACCGGGGAGCTGTTTTTT
TRBV7-2	TRBD1	NA	18	TRBJ1-1	CASSLYGTGRGGEAEAFF	TGTGCCAGCAGCTTATACGGGACAGGTCGGGGTGGTGAGGCTGAAGCTTTCTTT
TRBV19	NA	NA	14	TRBJ2-3	CASSIATTGQTQYF	TGTGCCAGTAGTATAGCCACCACAGGGCAAACGCAGTATTTT
TRBV7-9	NA	once	16	TRBJ2-2	CASTKDRLLNTGELFF	TGTGCCAGCACCAAGGACAGACTACTCAACACCGGGGAGCTGTTTTTT
TRBV30	TRBD1	NA	14	TRBJ1-3	CAWSVRQGRNTIYF	TGTGCCTGGAGTGTACGACAGGGGAGAAACACCATATATTTT
TRBV19	NA	NA	13	TRBJ1-6	CASAGIPFSPLHF	TGTGCCAGTGCGGGGATACCATTTTCACCCCTCCACTTT
TRBV11-3	TRBD2	NA	15	TRBJ2-5	CASSFGGGGGETQYF	TGTGCCAGCAGCTTTGGTGGCGGGGGAGGCGAGACCCAGTACTTC
TRBV9	TRBD2	NA	16	TRBJ2-1	CASSVGGSGEYNEQFF	TGTGCCAGCAGCGTAGGGGGTAGCGGGGAGTACAATGAGCAGTTCTTC
TRBV5-1	TRBD1	NA	15	TRBJ2-5	CASSHGQGKQETQYF	TGCGCCAGCAGCCACGGACAGGGGAAACAAGAGACCCAGTACTTC
TRBV18	NA	NA	15	TRBJ1-5	CASSPDSYSNQPQHF	TGTGCCAGCTCACCAGACAGTTATAGCAATCAGCCCCAGCATTTT
TRBV6-5	NA	NA	14	TRBJ2-5	CASSYSRGMGTQYF	TGTGCCAGCAGTTACTCCCGGGGAATGGGGACCCAGTACTTC
TRBV6-5	NA	NA	12	TRBJ2-1	CASRSVGDEQFF	TGTGCCAGCAGATCTGTAGGGGATGAGCAGTTCTTC
TRBV3-1/TRBV3-2	TRBD2	NA	16	TRBJ2-2	CASRPISGVNTGELFF	TGTGCCAGCAGGCCAATTAGCGGGGTTAACACCGGGGAGCTGTTTTTT
TRBV28	TRBD1	NA	15	TRBJ2-3	CASSSWDSSTDTQYF	TGTGCCAGCAGTTCATGGGACAGTAGCACAGATACGCAGTATTTT
TRBV6-2/TRBV6-3	NA	few	17	TRBJ1-5	CASSYHTGSGSNQPQHF	TGTGCCAGCAGTTACCACACCGGGTCGGGAAGCAATCAGCCCCAGCATTTT
TRBV5-4	TRBD2	NA	15	TRBJ2-1	CASSPGLARDNEQFF	TGTGCCAGCAGCCCGGGACTAGCGAGAGACAATGAGCAGTTCTTC
TRBV30	NA	few	12	TRBJ2-2	CAWTENTGELFF	TGTGCCTGGACAGAGAACACCGGGGAGCTGTTTTTT
TRBV6-2/TRBV6-3	TRBD1	few	14	TRBJ1-2	CASSSADRGHGYTF	TGTGCCAGCAGTTCCGCGGACAGGGGGCATGGCTACACCTTC
TRBV2	TRBD2	NA	15	TRBJ2-7	CASRYLGTSPYEQYF	TGTGCCAGCAGGTACCTCGGGACTAGCCCCTACGAGCAGTACTTC
TRBV6-1	TRBD2	NA	16	TRBJ2-1	CASSDRAGGTYNEQFF	TGTGCCAGCAGTGACCGAGCGGGAGGGACATACAATGAGCAGTTCTTC
TRBV4-1	TRBD2	NA	15	TRBJ2-7	CASSQGLAGPYEQYF	TGCGCCAGCAGCCAAGGCCTAGCGGGCCCCTACGAGCAGTACTTC
TRBV5-1	TRBD2	NA	16	TRBJ2-1	CASSLELAGSYNEQFF	TGCGCCAGCAGCCTAGAACTAGCGGGCTCCTACAATGAGCAGTTCTTC
TRBV3-1/TRBV3-2	NA	NA	14	TRBJ1-1	CASSQSGAGTEAFF	TGTGCCAGCAGCCAATCTGGGGCAGGCACTGAAGCTTTCTTT
TRBV18	TRBD1	few	14	TRBJ1-2	CASSATGDLYGYTF	TGTGCCAGCTCAGCGACAGGGGACCTCTATGGCTACACCTTC
TRBV28	NA	NA	13	TRBJ1-2	CASSLVQGGGYTF	TGTGCCAGCAGTTTAGTACAGGGCGGTGGCTACACCTTC
TRBV11-2	NA	NA	15	TRBJ2-1	CASSEWSSRYNEQFF	TGTGCCAGCAGTGAGTGGTCTAGCAGATACAATGAGCAGTTCTTC
TRBV29-1	TRBD1	NA	20	TRBJ1-6	CSVEDLGDRGTGTLNSPLHF	TGCAGCGTTGAAGATCTTGGGGACAGGGGGACTGGCACCCTAAATTCACCCCTCCACTTT
TRBV3-1/TRBV3-2	NA	once	12	TRBJ1-2	CASSRIEGGYTF	TGTGCCAGCAGCCGAATAGAGGGCGGCTACACCTTC
TRBV11-2	NA	once	15	TRBJ2-5	CASSQQGSSAKTQYF	TGTGCCAGCAGCCAACAGGGTTCTTCGGCAAAGACCCAGTACTTC
TRBV28	NA	NA	15	TRBJ2-1	CASSQRRNPSNEQFF	TGTGCCAGCAGTCAGCGGAGAAACCCCTCCAATGAGCAGTTCTTC
TRBV6-1	NA	NA	15	TRBJ1-2	CASSEAGGRNYGYTF	TGTGCCAGCAGTGAAGCCGGGGGGCGTAACTATGGCTACACCTTC